A single sample is the source of the 32 T cell receptor beta chains below, sequenced in a study of shared clonotypes between healthy human individuals. The table came from immunoSEQ multiplex PCR; TCRdb's copy has only in-frame clones and leaves some out. The sample lists millions of clones, about 92% seen once, with approximately 1.7% in the top ten. CD45RO-negative, CCR7-selected cells formed the naive CD8 fraction, which excluded terminally differentiated effector memory CD45RA+ cells. Sequenced: naive CD8+ T cells from PBMCs. These receptors all come from a man between 18 and 35 years old in good health. Some clones in this sample may be carry-over from other donors' samples.

The V and J genes are TRBV19 and TRBJ1-3; D unclear. The CDR3 runs 14 residues. Trimming removed 3 bases from V and 9 bases from J, with 15 bases in between. CDR1 and CDR2 (germline): LNHDA, SQIVND (reference sequence). CDR3 residues: CASSMTAQVGTIYF. Written as DNA, the CDR3 is TGTGCCAGTAGTATGACCGCGCAGGTTGGCACCATATATTTT.

V is TRBV28 and J is TRBJ1-5; D is possibly TRBD1 (6 bases). Germline CDR1 reads MDHEN; CDR2 reads SYDVKM. The CDR3 is 15 amino acids. V was cut by 8 bases and J by 7 bases, with 21 bases left in between. The CDR3 spells CASRVILDSPQPQHF. CDR3 DNA: TGTGCCAGCCGGGTCATTCTGGACAGTCCCCAGCCCCAGCATTTT. The full variable domain, with the rest looked up from reference TRBV28 and TRBJ1-5, is DVKVTQSSRYLVKRTGEKVFLECVQDMDHENMFWYRQDPGLGLRLIYFSYDVKMKEKGDIPEGYSVSREKKERFSLILESASTNQTSMYLCASRVILDSPQPQHFGDGTRLSIL.

CDR3 bases: TGTGCCAGCAGCTTAGCGGTCTGGGATCCCGGGGAGCTGTTTTTT. It codes for CASSLAVWDPGELFF. The chain recombines TRBV7-9 with TRBJ2-2; D uncertain. The CDR3 has 15 residues. V was cut by 0 bases and J by 6 bases, with 11 bases left in between. Germline V lookup: CDR1 SEHNR, CDR2 FQNEAQ (reference sequence).

The chain joins TRBV7-9 to TRBJ2-2; a possible D gene is TRBD1 (6 bases). CDR1 and CDR2 from the germline V gene are SEHNR and FQNEAQ (reference sequence). This CDR3 contains 14 residues. The V end lost 5 bases, the J end lost 6 bases, and 13 bases lay between the germline ends. The CDR3 is CASSETGRAGELFF. As DNA, the CDR3 is TGTGCCAGCAGCGAAACAGGGCGAGCCGGGGAGCTGTTTTTT.

The CDR3 DNA follows: TGTGCCACCAGATACAGGGGAAACGACGAGCAGTACTTC. Encoded protein: CATRYRGNDEQYF. J is TRBJ2-7 and V is TRBV15; 7 bases map to TRBD1. V shed 6 bases, J shed 5 bases, and the junction held 7 bases outside the gene matches. Germline V gene data show CDR1 as LNHNV and CDR2 as YYDKDF (reference sequence). The CDR3 length is 13 residues.

V and J are TRBV4-1 and TRBJ2-7; D uncertain. Trimming pared 4 bases from V and 6 bases from J, leaving 10 bases between. The CDR3 runs to 12 residues. Germline-derived CDR1 and CDR2 are MGHRA and YSYEKL. DNA for the CDR3: TGCGCCAGCAGCCTGGGGTCGGGCGAGCAGTACTTC. Translated: CASSLGSGEQYF.

This rearrangement joins TRBV19 to TRBJ1-2; possible D gene TRBD1, 5 bases. Germline lookup yields CDR1 LNHDA and CDR2 SQIVND (reference sequence). Deletions cut 6 bases from V and 8 bases from J, with 22 bases between. The CDR3 runs to 15 residues. In DNA, the CDR3 is TGTGCCAGTAGACCCACCGGGACTCTCGCGGAGGGCTACACCTTC. Translating gives CASRPTGTLAEGYTF.

The genes are TRBV11-2 and TRBJ1-4; D not resolved. Trimming took off 4 bases at V and 4 bases at J, with 13 bases between the two ends. The CDR3 totals 15 residues. CDR1 is SGHAT, CDR2 FQNNGV, per germline. The CDR3, as DNA: TGTGCCAGCAGCTCCTCATCGGCTTTTAATGAAAAACTGTTTTTT. As protein: CASSSSSAFNEKLFF.

The chain is built from TRBV7-9 and TRBJ1-2; no firm D call. Germline-derived CDR1 and CDR2 are SEHNR and FQNEAQ (reference sequence). This CDR3 contains 11 residues. V dropped 4 bases and J dropped 5 bases, with 5 bases sitting between them. The CDR3 loop reads CASSSQYGYTF. In DNA form, the CDR3 reads TGTGCCAGCAGCTCCCAGTATGGCTACACCTTC.

The chain uses TRBV30 and TRBJ1-3; no firm D call. The CDR3 is 11 amino acids. CDR1 is GTSNPN and CDR2 is SVGIG in the germline V gene (reference sequence). The V end was cut by 6 bases, the J end by 3 bases, with 6 bases between. The CDR3 sequence: CACMLGNTIYF. Written as DNA, the CDR3 is TGTGCCTGCATGCTTGGAAACACCATATATTTT.

The V call is TRBV7-9, the J call TRBJ2-7, with TRBD1 identical over 9 bases. V gave up 4 bases and J gave up 0 bases; unmatched junction bases: 16. The CDR3 has 19 residues. The V gene's germline CDR1 is SEHNR and CDR2 FQNEAQ (reference sequence). CDR3 loop: CASSSGWDRDPFSSYEQYF. For the CDR3, the DNA is TGTGCCAGCAGCTCCGGGTGGGACAGGGACCCTTTTAGCTCCTACGAGCAGTACTTC.

The CDR3 region has the DNA TGTGCCAGCAGTGAGGGTCCAGGGAGCGGTGAGCAGTTCTTC. Protein product: CASSEGPGSGEQFF. The rearrangement joins TRBV6-1 to TRBJ2-1; perhaps D is TRBD1 or TRBD2 (5 bases each). CDR3 length: 14 amino acids. The germline gives CDR1 MNHNS, CDR2 SASEGT. The germline V and J ends were trimmed by 3 bases and 9 bases, with 15 bases remaining between them.

The chain uses TRBV7-9 and TRBJ2-7; 9 bases match TRBD1. The CDR3 is 14 amino acids. The V and J ends lost 2 bases and 5 bases, in that order; junction bases with no gene match: 4. Germline loops: CDR1 SEHNR, CDR2 FQNEAQ (reference sequence). The CDR3 loop is CASSLRTGAHEQYF. The CDR3 nucleotides read TGTGCCAGCAGCTTAAGGACAGGGGCCCACGAGCAGTACTTC.

The chain combines TRBV7-9 with TRBJ2-7, with D unclear. V lost 5 bases, J lost 2 bases, and 13 bases lay in between. The germline CDR1 and CDR2 sequences are SEHNR and FQNEAQ (reference sequence). The CDR3 runs to 14 residues. CDR3 nucleotide sequence: TGTGCCAGCAGCGCGGCGACACAACCCTACGAGCAGTACTTC. The encoded protein is CASSAATQPYEQYF.

This clone was counted a single time. This chain connects TRBV28 to TRBJ1-2; 7 bases are shared with TRBD1. V was clipped by 6 bases and J by 2 bases; unmatched bases: 15. The CDR3 is 17 amino acids. From germline, CDR1 is MDHEN and CDR2 SYDVKM. CDR3 loop: CASRQGDRAFSNYGYTF. In DNA form, the CDR3 reads TGTGCCAGCAGGCAGGGGGACCGTGCCTTTTCCAACTATGGCTACACCTTC.

The chain uses TRBV6-1 and TRBJ2-7; no clear D. CDR1 MNHNS and CDR2 SASEGT come from the germline V gene. The V end lost 4 bases, the J end lost 3 bases, and 4 bases lay between the germline ends. The CDR3 has 11 amino acids. CDR3 amino acids: CASSANYEQYF. The CDR3 DNA reads as TGTGCCAGCAGTGCAAACTACGAGCAGTACTTC.

This chain joins TRBV6-5 and TRBJ1-1; D is possibly TRBD1 (5 bases). This CDR3 has 14 residues. The V end lost 4 bases, the J end lost 2 bases, and 11 bases lay between the germline ends. Germline V lookup: CDR1 MNHEY, CDR2 SVGAGI. CDR3 amino acids: CASSFAGVNTEAFF. As DNA, the CDR3 is TGTGCCAGCAGTTTCGCGGGGGTAAACACTGAAGCTTTCTTT.

Only a few counts were recorded for this clone. V and J are TRBV28 and TRBJ1-1; possible D gene TRBD1, 6 bases. The CDR3 covers 14 residues. V was shortened by 5 bases and J by 6 bases, with 16 bases between the two germline ends. CDR1 MDHEN and CDR2 SYDVKM come from the germline V gene. CDR3 bases: TGTGCCAGCAGTCCACGGGGGGGACACCCTGAAGCTTTCTTT. This encodes CASSPRGGHPEAFF.

The chain links TRBV9 to TRBJ2-2; D unresolved. There are 16 residues in the CDR3. Per the germline V gene, CDR1 is SGDLS and CDR2 is YYNGEE. Trimming pared 4 bases from V and 1 base from J, leaving 14 bases between. The CDR3 reads CASSSGPRRNTGELFF. In nucleotides, the CDR3 is TGTGCCAGCAGCTCAGGCCCCCGACGGAACACCGGGGAGCTGTTTTTT.

This chain connects TRBV29-1 to TRBJ1-2; 7 nucleotides match TRBD1. V lost 1 base to trimming and J lost 7 bases; unmatched junction nucleotides: 9. The CDR3 length is 14 residues. Germline lookup yields CDR1 SQVTM and CDR2 ANQGSEA. CDR3 bases: TGCAGCGTTGAAGGGGACAGAAGATGGTCTGGCTACACCTTC. Its protein is CSVEGDRRWSGYTF.

This clone turned up a few times. The chain has TRBV7-6 and TRBJ1-5, with D perhaps matching TRBD1 (6 bases). CDR3 length: 15 amino acids. Per germline, CDR1 SGHVS and CDR2 FNYEAQ. Trimming cost V 5 bases and J 3 bases, with 14 bases left between them. The chain's CDR3 is CASSSTGTPNQPQHF. The CDR3, as DNA: TGTGCCAGCAGCAGTACCGGGACACCCAATCAGCCCCAGCATTTT.

This clone has only one observation. CDR3 nucleotide sequence: TGTGCCAGCAGTCTACGGACGGGGAAAAAGCCCCAGCATTTT. It encodes CASSLRTGKKPQHF. The rearrangement uses TRBV28 and TRBJ1-5; D not resolved. Germline V gene sequence: CDR1 MDHEN, CDR2 SYDVKM. The V end lost 5 bases, the J end lost 8 bases, and 16 bases lay between the germline ends. This CDR3 region has 14 residues. Filled out from reference TRBV28 and TRBJ1-5, the complete variable domain reads DVKVTQSSRYLVKRTGEKVFLECVQDMDHENMFWYRQDPGLGLRLIYFSYDVKMKEKGDIPEGYSVSREKKERFSLILESASTNQTSMYLCASSLRTGKKPQHFGDGTRLSIL.

There are a few counts of this clone. The V call is TRBV10-2, the J call TRBJ1-1; no clear D. This CDR3 contains 13 residues. The V and J ends lost 2 bases and 0 bases respectively, with 4 bases between them. Germline assignment: CDR1 WSHSY and CDR2 SAAADI. CDR3 protein: CASSEILNTEAFF. The CDR3 DNA reads as TGCGCCAGCAGTGAGATCCTGAACACTGAAGCTTTCTTT.

The J gene is TRBJ2-1, the V gene TRBV7-9, with 7 positions matching TRBD2. Trimming took 5 bases from V and 7 from J; bases not matched to a gene: 14. CDR1 is SEHNR and CDR2 is FQNEAQ in the germline V gene (reference sequence). The CDR3 has 16 residues. CDR3 region: CASSPRDGGSANEQFF. Here the CDR3 DNA reads TGTGCCAGCAGCCCGCGAGATGGCGGGAGTGCAAATGAGCAGTTCTTC.

CDR3 in DNA: TGTGCCAGCAGCCCCCGGGTAGATCAGCCCCAGCATTTT. As protein: CASSPRVDQPQHF. The chain employs TRBV27 and TRBJ1-5; D unclear. CDR1 is MNHEY and CDR2 is SMNVEV in the germline V gene (reference sequence). The CDR3 runs to 13 residues. Trimming stripped 6 bases from V and 5 bases from J, with 11 bases between.

The chain carries TRBV6-6 and TRBJ1-2, with D possibly TRBD1 on 5 matching bases. With 2 bases removed from V and 0 bases from J, the gap between germline ends came to 13 bases. CDR1 is MNHNY, CDR2 SVGAGI, per germline (reference sequence). The CDR3 totals 16 residues. CDR3 sequence reads: CASSYVMGQANYGYTF. The CDR3 DNA follows: TGTGCCAGCAGTTACGTCATGGGGCAGGCTAACTATGGCTACACCTTC.

The rearrangement links TRBV28 to TRBJ2-7; 8 bases agree with TRBD2. CDR3 size: 14 residues. The germline CDR1 and CDR2 sequences are MDHEN and SYDVKM. The trim removed 6 bases at V and 2 bases at J, leaving 6 bases unmatched. Written as DNA, the CDR3 is TGTGCCAGCAGCTCACTAGCGGTACCCTACGAGCAGTACTTC. Translated, it gives CASSSLAVPYEQYF.

This chain joins TRBV28 and TRBJ2-5, with D uncertain. The length of the CDR3 is 13 residues. Germline CDR1 is MDHEN and CDR2 is SYDVKM. V was cut by 5 bases and J by 4 bases, with 11 bases left in between. The CDR3 bases are TGTGCCAGCAGTCCAGAGCTGCTAGAGACCCAGTACTTC. Amino acids: CASSPELLETQYF.

The rearrangement uses TRBV7-9 and TRBJ2-1, with D possibly being TRBD1 (5 bases). Trimming left V 3 bases short and J 5 bases short, with 14 bases between. This CDR3 spans 15 amino acids. CDR1 is SEHNR, CDR2 FQNEAQ, per germline (reference sequence). CDR3 sequence reads: CASSLLYTGNNEQFF. DNA for the CDR3: TGTGCCAGCAGCTTGCTTTATACAGGTAACAATGAGCAGTTCTTC. The variable domain in full, with the rest retrieved from reference TRBV7-9 and TRBJ2-1, is DTGVSQNPRHKITKRGQNVTFRCDPISEHNRLYWYRQTLGQGPEFLTYFQNEAQLEKSRLLSDRFSAERPKGSFSTLEIQRTEQGDSAMYLCASSLLYTGNNEQFFGPGTRLTVL.

CDR3 nucleotides: TGCGCCAGCAGCCGGGGACTAGCGGGAAGGACTGGGGCCAACGTCCTGACTTTC. Protein: CASSRGLAGRTGANVLTF. The chain has TRBV4-1 and TRBJ2-6, with TRBD2 identical over 13 bases. The trim removed 4 bases at V and 2 bases at J, leaving 5 bases unmatched. CDR1 is MGHRA and CDR2 is YSYEKL in the germline V gene. The CDR3 runs 18 residues.

The V gene is TRBV7-9, the J gene TRBJ1-2; D is perhaps TRBD1 (6 bases). Germline-derived CDR1 and CDR2 are SEHNR and FQNEAQ (reference sequence). This CDR3 has 15 residues. Trimming pared 1 base from V and 2 bases from J, leaving 11 bases between. CDR3 in DNA: TGTGCCAGCAGCTTAGTCGGACAGCAGAACTATGGCTACACCTTC. Translation: CASSLVGQQNYGYTF. The full variable domain, its missing parts supplied by reference TRBV7-9 and TRBJ1-2, is DTGVSQNPRHKITKRGQNVTFRCDPISEHNRLYWYRQTLGQGPEFLTYFQNEAQLEKSRLLSDRFSAERPKGSFSTLEIQRTEQGDSAMYLCASSLVGQQNYGYTFGSGTRLTVV.

The chain has TRBV9 and TRBJ1-3; 8 nucleotides align to TRBD1. The CDR3 has 15 residues. Germline V CDR1 and CDR2: SGDLS, YYNGEE. V lost 3 bases, J lost 3 bases, and 5 bases stayed unmatched. DNA of the CDR3: TGTGCCAGCAGCGCGGACAGGGTGGGTGGAAACACCATATATTTT. Translated, it gives CASSADRVGGNTIYF.